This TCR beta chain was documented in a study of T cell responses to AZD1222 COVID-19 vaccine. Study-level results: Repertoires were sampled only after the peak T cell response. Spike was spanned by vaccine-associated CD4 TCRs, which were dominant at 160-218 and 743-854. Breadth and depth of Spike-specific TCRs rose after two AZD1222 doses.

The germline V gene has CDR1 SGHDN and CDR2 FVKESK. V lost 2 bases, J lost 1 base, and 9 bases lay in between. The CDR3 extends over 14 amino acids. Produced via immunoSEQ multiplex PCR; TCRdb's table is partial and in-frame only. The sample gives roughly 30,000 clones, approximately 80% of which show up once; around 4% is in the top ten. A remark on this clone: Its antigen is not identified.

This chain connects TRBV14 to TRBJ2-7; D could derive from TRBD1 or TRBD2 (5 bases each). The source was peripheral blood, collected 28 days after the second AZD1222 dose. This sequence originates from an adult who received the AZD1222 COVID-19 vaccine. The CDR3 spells CASSQLGPSYEQYF. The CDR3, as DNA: TGTGCCAGCAGCCAACTGGGACCTTCCTACGAGCAGTACTTC. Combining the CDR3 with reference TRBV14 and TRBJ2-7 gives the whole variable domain EAGVTQFPSHSVIEKGQTVTLRCDPISGHDNLYWYRRVMGKEIKFLLHFVKESKQDESGMPNNRFLAERTGGTYSTLKVQPAELEDSGVYFCASSQLGPSYEQYFGPGTRLTVT.